This TCR beta chain was sequenced in a study of regulatory and conventional T cells in RAG deficiency. Study results and caveats: In Omenn syndrome, Treg and Tconv repertoires overlapped >85%. These Omenn syndrome Treg sorts may hold peripherally activated cells instead.

Trimming cost V 5 bases and J 0 bases, with 17 bases left between them. This CDR3 region has 18 residues. Looked up from germline, CDR1 is SGHVS and CDR2 is FQNEAQ. Profiling relied on immunoSEQ multiplex PCR, and the TCRdb table lists in-frame clones only, not all of them. Of 45,000 or so clones detected, about nine tenths appear once; the ten largest clones hold about 0.53%. Blood CD4+ CD25-low CD127-high conventional T cells supplied the genomic DNA template. Remarks on this clone: Its antigen is still unknown.

These sequences were also reported in another study, on regulatory T cells. That report adds: Amplification used 52 TRBV primers and 13 TRBJ primers.

The chain uses TRBV7-8 and TRBJ1-6; D ambiguous. The sequenced sample consisted of CD4+ effector T cells sorted from blood. This TCR derives from a human donor in good health. The chain's CDR3 is CASSPLRLKSSYNSPLHF. In nucleotides, the CDR3 is TGTGCCAGCAGCCCCCTGCGGCTTAAGAGCTCCTATAATTCACCCCTCCACTTT.